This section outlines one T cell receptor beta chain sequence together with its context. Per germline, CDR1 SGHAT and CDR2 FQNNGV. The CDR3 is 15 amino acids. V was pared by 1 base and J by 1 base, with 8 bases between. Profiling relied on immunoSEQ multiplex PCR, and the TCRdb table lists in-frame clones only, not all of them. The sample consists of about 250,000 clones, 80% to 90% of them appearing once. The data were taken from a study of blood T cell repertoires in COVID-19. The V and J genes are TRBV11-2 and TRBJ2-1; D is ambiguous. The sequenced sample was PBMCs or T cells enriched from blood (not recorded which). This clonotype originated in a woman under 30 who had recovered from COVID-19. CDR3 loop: CASSLGQISYNEQFF. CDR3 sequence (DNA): TGTGCCAGCAGCTTAGGACAAATTTCCTACAATGAGCAGTTCTTC. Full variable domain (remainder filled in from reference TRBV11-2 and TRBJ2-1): EAGVAQSPRYKIIEKRQSVAFWCNPISGHATLYWYQQILGQGPKLLIQFQNNGVVDDSQLPKDRFSAERLKGVDSTLKIQPAKLEDSAVYLCASSLGQISYNEQFFGPGTRLTVL.